The subject of this entry is one TCR beta chain. Its target is unknown. Trimming stripped 2 bases from V and 1 base from J, with 6 bases between. The CDR3 has 14 amino acids. Germline V lookup: CDR1 MNHEY, CDR2 SMNVEV (reference sequence). The data were obtained in a study of OX40 agonist ivuxolimab in advanced cancers. General study points: Among the nonresponders, some also had low normalized T-cell clonal expansion.

Assay: immunoSEQ multiplex PCR; the TCRdb copy retains only in-frame clones and omits some. The data contain roughly 77,000 clones, 92% of them singletons. The source of this sequence is an adult with an advanced solid tumor such as melanoma, head and neck, liver or kidney cancer. The gene calls are TRBV27 and TRBJ1-5; possibly TRBD1 for D (5 bases). The sequencing here drew on CD4+ or CD8+ T cells sorted from blood, taken in a trial of the OX40 agonist ivuxolimab. The CDR3 DNA sequence: TGTGCCAGCAGTTTAAAGGGGAGCAATCAGCCCCAGCATTTT. Encoded protein: CASSLKGSNQPQHF.